This is a list of T cell receptor beta chains from one sample in a study of shared clonotypes between healthy human individuals. Data came from immunoSEQ multiplex PCR; TCRdb stores just in-frame clones and leaves some out. In the table there are around 990,000 clones, 70% to 80% of which are singletons. Sequenced: memory CD4+ T cells from PBMCs. These receptors originate from a man aged 18 to 35 in good health. Some clones in this sample may be carry-over from other donors' samples. Both conserved end residues are part of each CDR3. Fields, in order: V gene, J gene, clone size, D gene, CDR3 protein, CDR3 DNA. A D gene is named only where the DNA matches it firmly. Expanded clones are given a class, and other clones once, few, many or no size at all.

TRBV5-1	TRBJ1-2	NA	NA	CASSPNRGYANYGYTF	TGCGCCAGCAGCCCCAATCGGGGGTATGCTAACTATGGCTACACCTTC
TRBV5-4	TRBJ2-7	NA	TRBD1	CASSDTTGSHEQYF	TGTGCCAGCAGCGATACGACAGGGTCCCACGAGCAGTACTTC
TRBV7-3	TRBJ2-2	NA	NA	CASSPEVAAGELFF	TGTGCCAGCAGCCCGGAAGTAGCGGCCGGGGAGCTGTTTTTT
TRBV10-3	TRBJ2-7	NA	NA	CAITREGAAYEQYF	TGTGCCATCACTAGGGAGGGGGCCGCCTACGAGCAGTACTTC
TRBV2	TRBJ1-4	NA	NA	CASTEVNEKLFF	TGTGCCAGCACAGAGGTCAATGAAAAACTGTTTTTT
TRBV20-1	TRBJ2-7	NA	NA	CSAPLFEEQYF	TGCAGTGCTCCCCTATTTGAGGAGCAGTACTTC
TRBV18	TRBJ2-2	NA	NA	CASSPQGANTGELFF	TGTGCCAGCTCACCACAGGGAGCGAACACCGGGGAGCTGTTTTTT
TRBV27	TRBJ1-3	few	NA	CASSPPGQMFGNTIYF	TGTGCCAGCAGTCCCCCCGGGCAGATGTTTGGAAACACCATATATTTT
TRBV28	TRBJ1-5	NA	TRBD1	CATRHLGQGANQPQHF	TGTGCCACGCGTCACTTGGGACAGGGGGCAAATCAGCCCCAGCATTTT
TRBV11-2	TRBJ2-3	NA	TRBD1	CASSLRAGTGTDTQYF	TGTGCCAGCAGCTTACGTGCCGGGACAGGCACAGATACGCAGTATTTT
TRBV5-4	TRBJ1-5	few	NA	CASSTEKQPQHF	TGTGCCAGCAGCACAGAAAAACAGCCCCAGCATTTT
TRBV7-9	TRBJ2-7	NA	TRBD2	CASSPGLAGPPYEQYF	TGTGCCAGCAGCCCGGGACTAGCGGGCCCTCCCTACGAGCAGTACTTC
TRBV2	TRBJ2-5	NA	TRBD2	CASSKGLAGQETQYF	TGTGCCAGCAGTAAGGGACTAGCGGGACAAGAGACCCAGTACTTC
TRBV4-2	TRBJ2-5	NA	NA	CASSQGSLRGLETQYF	TGTGCCAGCAGCCAAGGTTCCCTTCGCGGGTTGGAGACCCAGTACTTC
TRBV5-6	TRBJ2-7	NA	TRBD2	CASSSGGWGGEQYF	TGTGCCAGCAGTTCGGGAGGTTGGGGAGGGGAGCAGTACTTC
TRBV2	TRBJ2-1	NA	TRBD2	CASSLIAGVAEQFF	TGTGCCAGCAGTCTCATAGCGGGAGTTGCTGAGCAGTTCTTC
TRBV5-5	TRBJ2-7	NA	TRBD2	CASSLASSGSPYEQYF	TGTGCCAGCAGCTTGGCCAGTAGCGGGAGTCCCTACGAGCAGTACTTC
TRBV7-2	TRBJ2-1	NA	TRBD2	CASRTSGSNEQFF	TGTGCCAGCAGGACTAGCGGGAGCAATGAGCAGTTCTTC
TRBV6-6	TRBJ1-4	NA	NA	CASSYSGAPNEKLFF	TGTGCCAGCAGTTACTCGGGGGCGCCTAATGAAAAACTGTTTTTT
TRBV2	TRBJ2-7	NA	TRBD2	CASSASGTSGRGQYF	TGTGCCAGCAGCGCTTCCGGGACTAGCGGGAGGGGGCAGTACTTC
TRBV7-3	TRBJ2-3	once	NA	CASSPKGLDTDTQYF	TGTGCCAGCAGCCCTAAAGGGCTTGACACAGATACGCAGTATTTT
TRBV11-1	TRBJ2-3	NA	NA	CASSFWGSSTDTQYF	TGTGCCAGCAGCTTCTGGGGAAGTAGCACAGATACGCAGTATTTT
TRBV11-2	TRBJ2-5	few	NA	CASSSDPTATQYF	TGTGCCAGCAGCTCCGACCCCACTGCTACCCAGTACTTC
TRBV14	TRBJ2-3	NA	NA	CASSQSWGAPATQYF	TGTGCCAGCAGCCAGTCCTGGGGGGCTCCGGCTACGCAGTATTTT
TRBV2	TRBJ1-2	NA	TRBD1	CASSTGEGYGYTF	TGTGCCAGCAGCACAGGGGAGGGCTATGGCTACACCTTC
TRBV5-1	TRBJ2-7	NA	TRBD1	CASSGQAYEQYF	TGCGCCAGCAGTGGACAGGCCTACGAGCAGTACTTC
TRBV4-3	TRBJ2-7	few	TRBD2	CASSQDTTSGSVVQYF	TGCGCCAGCAGCCAAGATACGACTAGCGGGAGTGTCGTGCAGTACTTC
TRBV6-1	TRBJ1-4	once	NA	CASSEALGIPNEKLFF	TGTGCCAGCAGTGAAGCGCTGGGGATCCCTAATGAAAAACTGTTTTTT
TRBV7-2	TRBJ2-7	once	TRBD1	CASSLGGTGVEQYF	TGTGCCAGCAGCTTAGGGGGGACAGGGGTTGAGCAGTACTTC
TRBV5-1	TRBJ2-3	NA	NA	CASSFTADATSTDTQYF	TGCGCCAGCAGCTTCACGGCAGACGCAACTAGCACAGATACGCAGTATTTT
TRBV7-9	TRBJ2-1	NA	NA	CASRQLEINEQFF	TGTGCCAGCAGACAACTAGAGATCAATGAGCAGTTCTTC
TRBV6-1	TRBJ1-2	NA	NA	CASSEAKFGGYTF	TGTGCCAGCAGTGAAGCAAAGTTCGGCGGCTACACCTTC
TRBV30	TRBJ2-1	NA	NA	CAWSVLGRNEQFF	TGTGCCTGGAGTGTGTTGGGTCGCAATGAGCAGTTCTTC
TRBV28	TRBJ2-1	NA	TRBD1	CASSSIGTGVRNEQFF	TGTGCCAGCAGTTCCATCGGGACAGGGGTAAGGAATGAGCAGTTCTTC
TRBV9	TRBJ1-1	NA	NA	CASSVGWGDTEAFF	TGTGCCAGCAGCGTGGGTTGGGGGGATACTGAAGCTTTCTTT
TRBV6-9	TRBJ2-7	NA	NA	CASSPRPPGAFPSYEQYF	TGTGCCAGCAGTCCCCGCCCCCCGGGGGCATTCCCCTCCTACGAGCAGTACTTC
TRBV27	TRBJ1-2	NA	TRBD1	CASSLSGEGTGPNYTF	TGTGCCAGCAGTTTATCTGGGGAAGGGACAGGTCCCAACTACACCTTC